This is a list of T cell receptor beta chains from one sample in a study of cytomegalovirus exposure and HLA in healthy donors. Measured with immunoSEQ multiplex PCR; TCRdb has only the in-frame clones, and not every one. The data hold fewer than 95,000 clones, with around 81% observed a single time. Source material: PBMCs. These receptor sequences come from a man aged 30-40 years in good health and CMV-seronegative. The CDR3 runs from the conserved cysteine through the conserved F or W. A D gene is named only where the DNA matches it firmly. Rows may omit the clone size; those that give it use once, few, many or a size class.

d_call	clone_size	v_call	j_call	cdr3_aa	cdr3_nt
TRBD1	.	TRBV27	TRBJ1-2	CASSLSRQGPNYGYTF	TGTGCCAGCAGTTTATCAAGACAGGGGCCTAACTATGGCTACACCTTC
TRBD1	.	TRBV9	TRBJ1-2	CASSVAKGAHGYTF	TGTGCCAGCAGCGTAGCAAAGGGGGCCCATGGCTACACCTTC
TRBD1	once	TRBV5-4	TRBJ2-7	CASGTGAKPYEQYF	TGTGCCAGCGGGACAGGGGCGAAACCTTACGAGCAGTACTTC
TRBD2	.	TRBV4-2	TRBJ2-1	CASSQDPAGGYNEQFF	TGTGCCAGCAGCCAAGATCCAGCGGGGGGATACAATGAGCAGTTCTTC
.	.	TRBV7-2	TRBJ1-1	CASSFAGAMNTEAFF	TGTGCCAGCAGCTTTGCAGGGGCCATGAACACTGAAGCTTTCTTT
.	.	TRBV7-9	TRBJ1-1	CASSQGQPVTEAFF	TGTGCCAGCAGCCAGGGGCAGCCGGTCACTGAAGCTTTCTTT
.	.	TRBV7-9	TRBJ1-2	CASNAVPSTARYGYTF	TGTGCCAGCAACGCGGTGCCAAGCACCGCTCGCTATGGCTACACCTTC
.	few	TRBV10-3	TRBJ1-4	CAIQDGRGKLFF	TGTGCCATCCAGGATGGAAGGGGCAAACTGTTTTTT
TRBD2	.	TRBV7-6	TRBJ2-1	CASSSTSGAYNEQFF	TGTGCCAGCAGCTCGACTAGCGGGGCTTACAATGAGCAGTTCTTC
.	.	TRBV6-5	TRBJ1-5	CASRPTVSGPQHF	TGTGCCAGCAGACCAACCGTCTCGGGGCCCCAGCATTTT
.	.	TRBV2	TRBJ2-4	CASMVRGLTKNIQYF	TGTGCCAGCATGGTCCGCGGGTTGACCAAAAACATTCAGTACTTC
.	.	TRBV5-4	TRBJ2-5	CASSFSLGSQETQYF	TGTGCCAGCAGCTTTAGTTTGGGCAGTCAAGAGACCCAGTACTTC
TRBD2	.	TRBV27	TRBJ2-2	CASSLAVRQTSGTVGELFF	TGTGCCAGCAGTTTAGCGGTCCGACAGACTAGCGGGACGGTCGGGGAGCTGTTTTTT
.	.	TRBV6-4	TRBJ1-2	CASSDRGNYGYTF	TGTGCCAGCAGTGACCGGGGTAACTATGGCTACACCTTC
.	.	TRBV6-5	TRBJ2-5	CASTAQGTFQETQYF	TGTGCCAGCACGGCTCAGGGAACTTTCCAAGAGACCCAGTACTTC
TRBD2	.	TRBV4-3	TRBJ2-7	CASSQDTLAGGNYEQYF	TGCGCCAGCAGCCAAGATACACTAGCGGGGGGAAACTACGAGCAGTACTTC